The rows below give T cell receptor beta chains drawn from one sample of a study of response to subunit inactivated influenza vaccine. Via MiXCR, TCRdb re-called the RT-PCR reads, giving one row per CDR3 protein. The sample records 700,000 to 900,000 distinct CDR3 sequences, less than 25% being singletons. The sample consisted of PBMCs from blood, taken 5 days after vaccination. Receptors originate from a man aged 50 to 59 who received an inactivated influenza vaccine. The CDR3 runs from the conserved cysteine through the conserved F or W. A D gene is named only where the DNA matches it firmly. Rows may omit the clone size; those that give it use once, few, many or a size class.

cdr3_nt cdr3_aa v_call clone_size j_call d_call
TGTGCCAGCAGTTTCGGGGGCCCCTACAGGGATACGCAGTATTTT CASSFGGPYRDTQYF TRBV28 . TRBJ2-3 .
TGCAGTGCTAGAGTTAGCGGGAGGGCCCCAGATACGCAGTATTTT CSARVSGRAPDTQYF TRBV20-1 few TRBJ2-3 TRBD2
TGCAGTGCTACTGACAGGGGACCGACTGAAGCTTTCTTT CSATDRGPTEAFF TRBV20-1 few TRBJ1-1 TRBD1
TGCAGTGCATGGGTGGCCCTCGGAAGCGATGAGCAGTTCTTC CSAWVALGSDEQFF TRBV20-1 . TRBJ2-1 .
TGTGCCAGCAAAAGGCCTAGCGGGAACAATGAGCAGTTCTTC CASKRPSGNNEQFF TRBV6-2/TRBV6-3 few TRBJ2-1 TRBD2
TGTGCCAGCAGCTTAGTAGGGGTCTCTGGAAACACCATATATTTT CASSLVGVSGNTIYF TRBV7-2 few TRBJ1-3 .
TGTGCCAGCAGGGGCGGGACCCTTAATGAAAAACTGTTTTTT CASRGGTLNEKLFF TRBV6-1 . TRBJ1-4 .
TGCAGTGCTAGAGTTGTTTTAGCGGGGAAATACAATGAGCAGTTCTTC CSARVVLAGKYNEQFF TRBV20-1 few TRBJ2-1 TRBD2
TGTGCCAGCCGCGGGAGTGGGGCCAGCACCGGGGAGCTGTTTTTT CASRGSGASTGELFF TRBV12-3/TRBV12-4 . TRBJ2-2 TRBD2
TGTGCCAGCAGCTTAGGCGGGACCACCCAAGAGACCCAGTACTTC CASSLGGTTQETQYF TRBV11-2 few TRBJ2-5 .
TGCAGTGCTAGAGGGCAGGGGAGATTCTCTGGGGCCAACGTCCTGACTTTC CSARGQGRFSGANVLTF TRBV20-1 . TRBJ2-6 .
TGTGCCAGCAGTCCTCACTACTCTGGGGCCAACGTCCTGACTTTC CASSPHYSGANVLTF TRBV12-3/TRBV12-4 . TRBJ2-6 .
TGTGCCAGCAGCGACCCCATAGCCCCCACCACAGATACGCAGTATTTT CASSDPIAPTTDTQYF TRBV9 . TRBJ2-3 .
TGTGCCAGCAGTTCCGATATTAATAGCAATCAGCCCCAGCATTTT CASSSDINSNQPQHF TRBV6-9 once TRBJ1-5 .
TGCAGTGCTGGCGGACTAGGCTACAATGAGCAGTTCTTC CSAGGLGYNEQFF TRBV20-1 few TRBJ2-1 TRBD2
TGTGCCAGCATGGGCTTGGGTAATGAAAAACTGTTTTTT CASMGLGNEKLFF TRBV6-1 . TRBJ1-4 .
TGCGCCAGCAGCTTGGGTCATTCAGGGGAGGGAAACATTCAGTACTTC CASSLGHSGEGNIQYF TRBV5-1 . TRBJ2-4 .
TGTGCCAGCAGCTTAGCAGGACACCAAGAGACCCAGTACTTC CASSLAGHQETQYF TRBV7-9 . TRBJ2-5 .
TGCGCCAGCAGCTTGGATGCGTCAGCAGGGTGGAACACAGATACGCAGTATTTT CASSLDASAGWNTDTQYF TRBV5-1 few TRBJ2-3 .
TGTGCCAGCAGCTTCAGAGTCCGGTCGGGGAATTTAGCCAAAAACATTCAGTACTTC CASSFRVRSGNLAKNIQYF TRBV7-8 . TRBJ2-4 .
TGCAGTGCTAGAGTGCCAGCATATTCACCCCTCCACTTT CSARVPAYSPLHF TRBV20-1 few TRBJ1-6 .
TGTGCCAGCAGGGTCAACGGAAGAGGGGATACGCAGTATTTT CASRVNGRGDTQYF TRBV12-3/TRBV12-4 few TRBJ2-3 .
TGCAGCGTTGAAGATAATATGGGGGCGAGTTCTGAATACGAGCAGTACTTC CSVEDNMGASSEYEQYF TRBV29-1 few TRBJ2-7 .
TGCAGTGCTAGTTTCAGACCTCGCACAGATACGCAGTATTTT CSASFRPRTDTQYF TRBV20-1 . TRBJ2-3 .
TGTGCCAGCAGCCAGAGGACAGGGGGCGGCGAGCAGTACTTC CASSQRTGGGEQYF TRBV3-1 few TRBJ2-7 TRBD1
TGTGCCAGCAACTCAGTCTCAACTAATGAAAAACTGTTTTTT CASNSVSTNEKLFF TRBV12-3/TRBV12-4 . TRBJ1-4 .
TGTGCCAGCAGTTACGTTCCGGGCCTGAGCTCCTACAATGAGCAGTTCTTC CASSYVPGLSSYNEQFF TRBV6-5 . TRBJ2-1 .
TGCGCCAGCAGCTCCACTCCCATCCTTAGCGGAGTCACAGATACGCAGTATTTT CASSSTPILSGVTDTQYF TRBV5-1 . TRBJ2-3 .
TGCGCCAGCAGCCAAGAGGGCCCGAAGGGGGGACTAGCGGCCACAGATACGCAGTATTTT CASSQEGPKGGLAATDTQYF TRBV4-3 . TRBJ2-3 TRBD2
TGTGCCATCAGAAAGGGCCCGAGCTCCTACAATGAGCAGTTCTTC CAIRKGPSSYNEQFF TRBV10-3 many TRBJ2-1 .
TGTGCCAGCAGTTTATCGTCGCCTAGTCGCGGAACCTACAATGAGCAGTTCTTC CASSLSSPSRGTYNEQFF TRBV27 . TRBJ2-1 .
TGTGCCACCGGACCCGGGACTAGTGGTCGCGAGCAGTACTTC CATGPGTSGREQYF TRBV6-1 . TRBJ2-7 TRBD2
TGTGCCAGCGGAAGTAGTGGGGGCGAGCAGTACTTC CASGSSGGEQYF TRBV28 few TRBJ2-7 .
TGTGCCATCAGTGAGTCCCCAACAGGGAATTCACCCCTCCACTTT CAISESPTGNSPLHF TRBV10-3 . TRBJ1-6 .
TGTGCCAGCAGTACCGGGACTAGCATCCTGAATGAGCAGTTCTTC CASSTGTSILNEQFF TRBV6-1 many TRBJ2-1 TRBD2
TGTGCCACCAGCGGGGGACTAGCAGATTCCTACGAGCAGTACTTC CATSGGLADSYEQYF TRBV15 few TRBJ2-7 TRBD2
TGCAGTGCTAGGGCCACGGGACAGGGGTCCCTATGGCAGTTCTTC CSARATGQGSLWQFF TRBV20-1 . TRBJ2-1 TRBD1
TGTGCCAGCAGGCACCCAGCGGGGGGGGGACCAGATACGCAGTATTTT CASRHPAGGGPDTQYF TRBV6-1 few TRBJ2-3 TRBD2
TGTGCCAGCAGCCCGGACAGCCTCTCCTACAATGAGCAGTTCTTC CASSPDSLSYNEQFF TRBV7-2 . TRBJ2-1 .
TGTGCCAGCAGCTACAGCGGGGGAAGAGGAAATGGCTACACCTTC CASSYSGGRGNGYTF TRBV6-5 few TRBJ1-2 .
TGTGCCAGCACCCAGGGGGCATCTGGGGCCAACGTCCTGACTTTC CASTQGASGANVLTF TRBV27 few TRBJ2-6 TRBD1
TGTGCCACCAGTGGAAGCGGGAGGGCCAACGACAATGAGCAGTTCTTC CATSGSGRANDNEQFF TRBV24-1 few TRBJ2-1 TRBD2
TGTGCCAGCGATCGATACGGACGGAAGAACACTGAAGCTTTCTTT CASDRYGRKNTEAFF TRBV6-1 . TRBJ1-1 .
TGTGCCAGCAGTTCCCCAGGGGGCACTAATGAAAAACTGTTTTTT CASSSPGGTNEKLFF TRBV7-9 . TRBJ1-4 TRBD1
TGTGCCAGCAGTTACTCGGGACAGGTTTCCACCGGGGAGCTGTTTTTT CASSYSGQVSTGELFF TRBV6-5 . TRBJ2-2 TRBD1
TGCAGCGTTCCGGGACATAGAGAGACCCAGTACTTC CSVPGHRETQYF TRBV29-1 many TRBJ2-5 .
TGTGCCAGTAGTATCGGACTAGCGAGGGGCAATGAGCAGTTCTTC CASSIGLARGNEQFF TRBV19 few TRBJ2-1 TRBD2
TGTGCCAGCAGTTCGGACTGGGGTGAGCAGTTCTTC CASSSDWGEQFF TRBV27 . TRBJ2-1 .
TGTGCCAGCAGCTTATCGGGACAGGCATACAATGAGCAGTTCTTC CASSLSGQAYNEQFF TRBV7-3 . TRBJ2-1 TRBD1
TGTGCCAGCAGCTTGAATAGGGGGCTTGGCACAGATACGCAGTATTTT CASSLNRGLGTDTQYF TRBV5-6 . TRBJ2-3 TRBD1
TGCAGTGCTAGGACGACAAGCGATACGCAGTATTTT CSARTTSDTQYF TRBV20-1 . TRBJ2-3 .
TGCGCCAGCAGCCTAGAGGAAGGGACAGGGCTAACCTACGAGCAGTACTTC CASSLEEGTGLTYEQYF TRBV5-1 . TRBJ2-7 TRBD1
TGCAGTGCTGGGAGAGTGGCTAGCGGCTACGAGCAGTACTTC CSAGRVASGYEQYF TRBV20-1 . TRBJ2-7 TRBD2
TGTGCCAGCAGCCTCCGGGCTGGACGGAACACCGGGGAGCTGTTTTTT CASSLRAGRNTGELFF TRBV4-2 few TRBJ2-2 .